These 24 T cell receptor beta chains share one sample of origin, sequenced in a study of vaccination effects on CD4 cells after COVID-19. Clones were read by immunoSEQ multiplex PCR, and TCRdb kept only the in-frame ones, dropping some. Of more than 65,000 clones listed, 80% to 85% were seen once; the top ten hold 0.95% to 1.5%. No antigens are known for them. With the ViraFEST assay, the study expanded antigen-specific CD4+ T cells using viral peptide pools, then sequenced them. Culturing for 10 days preceded CD4+ T cell isolation. Either the BNT162b2 or mRNA-1273 vaccine was given to participants in two doses. This sample comprised CD4+ T cells from PBMCs cultured with HCoV-229E spike peptides, obtained after COVID-19 vaccination. The receptors derive from a human donor who received a COVID-19 vaccine.

The rearrangement joins TRBV11-2 to TRBJ1-1; 8 nucleotides agree with TRBD1. The V gene end was trimmed by 2 bases and the J gene end by 4 bases; junction bases not matched to a gene: 12. CDR3 length: 17 residues. Germline values: CDR1 SGHAT, CDR2 FQNNGV. The CDR3 loop reads CASSLTGGRLKGTEAFF. As DNA, the CDR3 is TGTGCCAGCAGCTTAACAGGGGGAAGATTAAAAGGCACTGAAGCTTTCTTT.

This clone was counted once. This sequence joins TRBV19 and TRBJ2-5; TRBD1 might be the D (5 bases). In germline, CDR1 is LNHDA, CDR2 SQIVND (reference sequence). V was shortened by 10 bases and J by 7 bases, with 16 bases between the two germline ends. This CDR3 is 12 amino acids long. The CDR3 region is CATAPSQGTQYF. As DNA, the CDR3 is TGTGCCACCGCACCCTCCCAGGGGACCCAGTACTTC.

The rearrangement uses TRBV20-1 and TRBJ2-7, with 9 positions matching TRBD1. The length of the CDR3 is 14 residues. Germline V gene lookup returns CDR1 DFQATT and CDR2 SNEGSKA (reference sequence). J gave up 5 bases and V 3 bases, and 8 bases lay outside the gene matches. The CDR3 DNA sequence: TGCAGTGCTAGTAGGGGGACAGGGTCCCACGAGCAGTACGTC. Encoded protein: CSASRGTGSHEQYV.

The V call is TRBV6-5, the J call TRBJ2-2; a possible D gene is TRBD1 (6 bases). The CDR3 totals 12 residues. Germline V gives CDR1 MNHEY, CDR2 SVGAGI. Trimming took 6 bases from V and 4 from J, leaving 6 bases between them. CDR3 residues: CASRDSTGELFF. CDR3 nucleotides: TGTGCCAGCAGGGACAGCACCGGGGAGCTGTTTTTT.

This rearrangement joins TRBV19 to TRBJ2-1; 7 bases align to TRBD1. The V segment lost 2 bases and the J segment 0 bases; nucleotides outside the gene matches: 13. The CDR3 extends over 19 amino acids. CDR1 and CDR2 from the germline V gene are LNHDA and SQIVND (reference sequence). The CDR3 DNA reads as TGTGCCAGTAGTATAAGTAAGGGGGCCCTTGAACGCTCCTACAATGAGCAGTTCTTC. As protein: CASSISKGALERSYNEQFF.

The V gene is TRBV29-1, the J gene TRBJ1-1; D is ambiguous. Deletions cut 6 bases from V and 5 bases from J, with 13 bases between. CDR1 is SQVTM, CDR2 ANQGSEA, per germline. The CDR3 runs 12 residues. Written as DNA, the CDR3 is TGCAGCGTCGTTATATCCGGGACTGAAGCTTTCTTT. Protein: CSVVISGTEAFF. Full variable domain (remainder filled in from reference TRBV29-1 and TRBJ1-1): SAVISQKPSRDICQRGTSLTIQCQVDSQVTMMFWYRQQPGQSLTLIATANQGSEATYESGFVIDKFPISRPNLTFSTLTVSNMSPEDSSIYLCSVVISGTEAFFGQGTRLTVV.

This clone was found once. The chain uses TRBV19 and TRBJ1-5, with no clear D. Trimming pared 4 bases from V and 3 bases from J, leaving 16 bases between. The CDR3 totals 16 residues. Germline V gene data show CDR1 as LNHDA and CDR2 as SQIVND (reference sequence). CDR3 in amino acids: CASSTALTLNNQPQHF. The CDR3 DNA sequence: TGTGCCAGTAGTACAGCCTTAACGCTTAACAATCAGCCCCAGCATTTT.

The chain joins TRBV29-1 to TRBJ2-5, with D tentatively TRBD1 (5 bases). V shed 6 bases and J shed 5 bases, with 13 bases lying between them. Germline CDR1 SQVTM, CDR2 ANQGSEA. The CDR3 loop spans 12 amino acids. The chain's CDR3 is CSVPSPGETQYF. The CDR3 coding sequence is TGCAGCGTCCCGAGCCCAGGGGAGACCCAGTACTTC. Looking up the rest from reference TRBV29-1 and TRBJ2-5 gives the full variable domain: SAVISQKPSRDICQRGTSLTIQCQVDSQVTMMFWYRQQPGQSLTLIATANQGSEATYESGFVIDKFPISRPNLTFSTLTVSNMSPEDSSIYLCSVPSPGETQYFGPGTRLLVL.

The chain uses TRBV7-3 and TRBJ2-1; 7 bases fit TRBD1. The CDR3 spans 14 residues. The germline gives CDR1 SGHTA, CDR2 FQGTGA. Unmatched junction bases numbered 4, after V lost 5 bases and J lost 3 bases. CDR3 residues: CASSLDRDYNEQFF. CDR3 bases: TGTGCCAGCAGCCTCGACAGGGACTACAATGAGCAGTTCTTC.

The CDR3 loop reads CASGHRETQYF. CDR3 nucleotides: TGTGCCAGCGGCCATAGGGAGACCCAGTACTTC. The rearrangement uses TRBV21-1 and TRBJ2-5. TRBV21-1 is listed as a pseudogene. CDR3 length: 11 residues.

This clone has more than one count but fewer than ten. The V gene is TRBV7-8, the J gene TRBJ1-2; perhaps TRBD1 as D (5 bases). Germline V lookup: CDR1 SGHVS, CDR2 FQNEAQ. Deletions cut 0 bases from V and 5 bases from J, with 10 bases between. The CDR3 has 14 amino acids. The CDR3 nucleotides read TGTGCCAGCAGCTTAGCGGGGCGGTGGTATGGCTACACCTTC. Protein product: CASSLAGRWYGYTF. The complete variable domain, with remaining parts taken from reference TRBV7-8 and TRBJ1-2, reads GAGVSQSPRYKVAKRGQDVALRCDPISGHVSLFWYQQALGQGPEFLTYFQNEAQLDKSGLPSDRFFAERPEGSVSTLKIQRTQQEDSAVYLCASSLAGRWYGYTFGSGTRLTVV.

The V gene is TRBV15, the J gene TRBJ2-5; TRBD2 matches at 10 bases. The V gene end was trimmed by 0 bases and the J gene end by 4 bases; junction bases not matched to a gene: 11. The CDR3 is 18 residues long. Looked up from germline, CDR1 is LNHNV and CDR2 is YYDKDF (reference sequence). The CDR3 is CATSRDPSGGAWVETQYF. The CDR3 DNA sequence: TGTGCCACCAGCAGAGATCCCAGCGGGGGGGCCTGGGTAGAGACCCAGTACTTC.

The rearrangement joins TRBV6-5 to TRBJ1-1; D ambiguous. V shed 6 bases and J shed 0 bases, with 5 bases lying between them. Germline V gene data show CDR1 as MNHEY and CDR2 as SVGAGI. The CDR3 is made up of 12 amino acids. CDR3 nucleotide sequence: TGTGCCAGCAGCGGCGTGAACACTGAAGCTTTCTTT. This sequence encodes CASSGVNTEAFF.

This clone came up a few times. The chain has TRBV2 and TRBJ1-5; maybe TRBD1 (6 bases). CDR3 length: 15 residues. Trimming cost V 5 bases and J 4 bases, with 15 bases left between them. Germline CDR1 and CDR2: SNHLY and FYNNEI. CDR3 residues: CASSQTGEGNQPQHF. In nucleotides, the CDR3 is TGTGCCAGCAGTCAGACAGGAGAGGGGAATCAGCCCCAGCATTTT.

CDR3 in amino acids: CASSPRQGAVAGELFF. In DNA, the CDR3 is TGCGCCAGCAGCCCGCGGCAGGGGGCAGTGGCCGGGGAGCTGTTTTTT. V gene TRBV5-1 combines with J gene TRBJ2-2; 8 nucleotides match TRBD1. The CDR3 contains 16 residues. Trimming at V came to 4 bases and at J to 6 bases, leaving 11 bases not matched to a gene. CDR1 SGHRS and CDR2 YFSETQ come from the germline V gene.

The V gene is TRBV5-1, the J gene TRBJ2-1, with TRBD1 identical over 7 bases. The CDR3 sequence is 16 residues long. Germline CDR1 is SGHRS and CDR2 is YFSETQ. Unmatched junction bases numbered 10, after V lost 4 bases and J lost 3 bases. For the CDR3, the DNA is TGCGCCAGCAGCGGAAAGACAGGGTCCATCTACAATGAGCAGTTCTTC. This translates into CASSGKTGSIYNEQFF.

This clone showed up just a few times. The rearrangement joins TRBV27 to TRBJ1-5, with unresolved D. V dropped 5 bases and J dropped 0 bases, with 5 bases sitting between them. The CDR3 has 13 residues. Per germline, CDR1 MNHEY and CDR2 SMNVEV (reference sequence). CDR3 protein: CASSKNSNQPQHF. For the CDR3, the DNA is TGTGCCAGCAGTAAGAATAGCAATCAGCCCCAGCATTTT.

The chain has TRBV6-6 and TRBJ2-7; 8 bases are a match to TRBD1. Germline V lookup: CDR1 MNHNY, CDR2 SVGAGI (reference sequence). The ends lost 8 bases at V and 4 bases at J; junction bases unmatched: 10. The CDR3 totals 14 residues. CDR3 protein: CASGVGQGIYEQYV. CDR3 nucleotide sequence: TGTGCCAGCGGCGTCGGACAGGGTATTTACGAGCAGTACGTC.

This chain joins TRBV2 and TRBJ2-7; weak D call: TRBD2 (6 bases). V was trimmed by 1 base and J by 7 bases, leaving 11 bases between them. CDR3 length: 13 amino acids. Germline CDR1 and CDR2: SNHLY and FYNNEI. CDR3 protein: CASSEGGAREQYV. The CDR3 nucleotides are TGTGCCAGCAGTGAAGGCGGGGCTCGGGAGCAGTACGTC.

CDR3 sequence reads: CASSLSGASGGQETQYF. DNA of the CDR3: TGCGCCAGCAGCCTAAGCGGGGCTAGCGGGGGGCAAGAGACCCAGTACTTC. The J gene is TRBJ2-5, the V gene TRBV4-1; 11 bases are shared with TRBD2. The J segment lost 2 bases and the V segment lost 4 bases, leaving 9 bases of the junction unmatched. The CDR3 runs 17 residues. Germline V gives CDR1 MGHRA, CDR2 YSYEKL.

This clone turned up a few times. This chain joins TRBV4-1 and TRBJ2-7; no clear D. In germline, CDR1 is MGHRA, CDR2 YSYEKL. The V gene lost 4 bases and the J gene lost 0 bases, with 16 bases spanning the gap. The CDR3 length is 16 residues. The CDR3 region has the DNA TGCGCCAGCAGCCCAAGGACCGCTATCAGCTCCTACGAGCAGTACGTC. This encodes CASSPRTAISSYEQYV.

The chain is built from TRBV30 and TRBJ1-2, with TRBD1 matching over 8 bases. The CDR3 sequence is 15 residues long. The junction had 7 bases not matched to a gene; V was cut back by 0 bases and J by 4 bases. Per the germline V gene, CDR1 is GTSNPN and CDR2 is SVGIG (reference sequence). CDR3 sequence reads: CAWSVRTGQGYGYTF. The CDR3 DNA is TGTGCCTGGAGTGTCCGGACAGGGCAGGGCTATGGCTACACCTTC.

This clone was found once. The rearrangement joins TRBV2 to TRBJ1-4; TRBD1 aligns across 7 bases. With V trimmed by 4 bases and J by 14 bases, 7 bases remained unmatched. The CDR3 contains 12 residues. CDR1 SNHLY and CDR2 FYNNEI come from the germline V gene. The CDR3 here is CASSVSGQWLFF. The CDR3 bases are TGTGCCAGCAGTGTATCGGGACAGTGGCTGTTTTTT.

The gene calls are TRBV9 and TRBJ1-2; 7 nucleotides agree with TRBD1. Germline trimming cut 0 bases from V and 5 bases from J; bases unmatched to any gene: 1. The CDR3 loop spans 13 amino acids. From germline, CDR1 is SGDLS and CDR2 YYNGEE. CDR3: CASSVGQGYGYTF. Here the CDR3 DNA reads TGTGCCAGCAGCGTAGGACAGGGATATGGCTACACCTTC.